This entry features one TCR beta chain sequence. Only in-frame clones appear in the TCRdb table, and some are missing; sequencing was by immunoSEQ multiplex PCR. The table lists some 49,000 clones, approximately 90% of them singletons. The sample is drawn from a study of technical replicates of blood from a handful of donors. Germline loops: CDR1 GTSNPN, CDR2 SVGIG (reference sequence). This CDR3 is built from 15 residues. The V gene end was trimmed by 4 bases and the J gene end by 4 bases; junction bases not matched to a gene: 4. This chain joins TRBV30 and TRBJ2-1; 13 nucleotides align to TRBD2. Specimen: PBMCs. The sequence was collected from a human donor in good health. Some clones in this sample may be carry-over from other donors' samples. This CDR3 reads CAWTRTSGSYNEQFF. Written as DNA, the CDR3 is TGTGCCTGGACCAGGACTAGCGGGAGTTACAATGAGCAGTTCTTC.